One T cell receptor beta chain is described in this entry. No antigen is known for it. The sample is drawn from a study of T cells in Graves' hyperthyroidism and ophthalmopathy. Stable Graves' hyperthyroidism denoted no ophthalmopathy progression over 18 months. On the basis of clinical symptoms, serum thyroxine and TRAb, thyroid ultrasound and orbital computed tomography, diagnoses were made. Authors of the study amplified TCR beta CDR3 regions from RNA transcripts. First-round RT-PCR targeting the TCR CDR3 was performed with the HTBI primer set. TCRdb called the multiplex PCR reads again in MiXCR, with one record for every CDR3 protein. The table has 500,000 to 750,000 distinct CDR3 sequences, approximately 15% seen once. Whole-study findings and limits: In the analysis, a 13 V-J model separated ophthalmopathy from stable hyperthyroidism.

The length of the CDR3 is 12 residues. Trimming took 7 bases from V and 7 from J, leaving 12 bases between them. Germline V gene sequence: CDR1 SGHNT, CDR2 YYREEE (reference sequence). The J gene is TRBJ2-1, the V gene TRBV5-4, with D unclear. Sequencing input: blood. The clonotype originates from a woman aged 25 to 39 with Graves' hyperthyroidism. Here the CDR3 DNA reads TGTGCCAGCGTCATTTCCGCAAATGAGCAGTTCTTC. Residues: CASVISANEQFF. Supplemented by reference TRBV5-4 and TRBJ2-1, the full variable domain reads ETGVTQSPTHLIKTRGQQVTLRCSSQSGHNTVSWYQQALGQGPQFIFQYYREEENGRGNFPPRFSGLQFPNYSSELNVNALELDDSALYLCASVISANEQFFGPGTRLTVL.